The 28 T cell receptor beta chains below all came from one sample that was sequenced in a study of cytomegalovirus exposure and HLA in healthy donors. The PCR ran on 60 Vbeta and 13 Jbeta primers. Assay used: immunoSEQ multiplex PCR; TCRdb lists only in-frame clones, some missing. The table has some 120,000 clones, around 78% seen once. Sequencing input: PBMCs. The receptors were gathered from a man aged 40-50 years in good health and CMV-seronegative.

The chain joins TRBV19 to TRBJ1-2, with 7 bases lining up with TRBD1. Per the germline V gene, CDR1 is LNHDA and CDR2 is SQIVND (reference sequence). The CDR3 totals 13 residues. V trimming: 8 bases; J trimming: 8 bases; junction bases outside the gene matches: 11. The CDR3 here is CASEGRDSWGYTF. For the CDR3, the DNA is TGTGCCAGTGAGGGCCGGGACAGTTGGGGCTACACCTTC.

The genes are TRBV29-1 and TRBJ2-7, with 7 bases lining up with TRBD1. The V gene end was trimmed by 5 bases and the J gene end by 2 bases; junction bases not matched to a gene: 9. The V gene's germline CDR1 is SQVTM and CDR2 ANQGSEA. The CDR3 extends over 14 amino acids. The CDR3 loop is CSVRGQSYPYEQYF. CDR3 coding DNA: TGCAGCGTTAGGGGACAGTCCTACCCCTACGAGCAGTACTTC.

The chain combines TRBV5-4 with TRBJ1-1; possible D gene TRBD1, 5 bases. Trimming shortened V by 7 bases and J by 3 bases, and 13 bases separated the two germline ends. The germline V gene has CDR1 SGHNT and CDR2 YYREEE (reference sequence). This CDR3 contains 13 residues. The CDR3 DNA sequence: TGTGCCAGCGGGGCCGGGTTGGACACTGAAGCTTTCTTT. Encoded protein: CASGAGLDTEAFF.

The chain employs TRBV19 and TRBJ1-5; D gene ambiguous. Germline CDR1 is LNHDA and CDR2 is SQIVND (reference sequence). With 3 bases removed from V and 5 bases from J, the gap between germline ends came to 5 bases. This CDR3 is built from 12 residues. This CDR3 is CASSISDQPQHF. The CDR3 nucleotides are TGTGCCAGTAGTATTTCCGATCAGCCCCAGCATTTT.

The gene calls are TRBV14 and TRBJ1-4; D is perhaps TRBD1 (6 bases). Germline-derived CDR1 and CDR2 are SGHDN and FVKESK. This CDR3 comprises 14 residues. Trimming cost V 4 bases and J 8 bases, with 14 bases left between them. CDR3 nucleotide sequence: TGTGCCAGCAGCCCCTCAGGGGATTGGGAAAAACTGTTTTTT. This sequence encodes CASSPSGDWEKLFF. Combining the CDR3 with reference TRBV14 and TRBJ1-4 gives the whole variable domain EAGVTQFPSHSVIEKGQTVTLRCDPISGHDNLYWYRRVMGKEIKFLLHFVKESKQDESGMPNNRFLAERTGGTYSTLKVQPAELEDSGVYFCASSPSGDWEKLFFGSGTQLSVL.

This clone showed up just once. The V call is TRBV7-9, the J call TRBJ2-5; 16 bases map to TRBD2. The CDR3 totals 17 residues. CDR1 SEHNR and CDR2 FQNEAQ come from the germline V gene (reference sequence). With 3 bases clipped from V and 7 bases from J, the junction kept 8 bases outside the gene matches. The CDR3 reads CASSFGTSGGAVVTQYF. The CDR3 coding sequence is TGTGCCAGCAGCTTTGGGACTAGCGGGGGGGCAGTTGTGACCCAGTACTTC. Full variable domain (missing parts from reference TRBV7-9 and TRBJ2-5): DTGVSQNPRHKITKRGQNVTFRCDPISEHNRLYWYRQTLGQGPEFLTYFQNEAQLEKSRLLSDRFSAERPKGSFSTLEIQRTEQGDSAMYLCASSFGTSGGAVVTQYFGPGTRLLVL.

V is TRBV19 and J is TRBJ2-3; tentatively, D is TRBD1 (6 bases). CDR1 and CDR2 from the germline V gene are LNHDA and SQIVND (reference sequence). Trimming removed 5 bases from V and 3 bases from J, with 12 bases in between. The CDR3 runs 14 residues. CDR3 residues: CASSLAGETDTQYF. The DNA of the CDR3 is TGTGCCAGTAGTCTCGCAGGGGAGACAGATACGCAGTATTTT.

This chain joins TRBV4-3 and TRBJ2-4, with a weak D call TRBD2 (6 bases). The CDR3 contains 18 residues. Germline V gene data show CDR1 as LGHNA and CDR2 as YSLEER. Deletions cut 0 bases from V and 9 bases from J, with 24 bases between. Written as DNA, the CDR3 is TGCGCCAGCAGCCAAGATTGGAGGGCCTTGTCCGATATTGGCATTCAGTACTTC. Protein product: CASSQDWRALSDIGIQYF.

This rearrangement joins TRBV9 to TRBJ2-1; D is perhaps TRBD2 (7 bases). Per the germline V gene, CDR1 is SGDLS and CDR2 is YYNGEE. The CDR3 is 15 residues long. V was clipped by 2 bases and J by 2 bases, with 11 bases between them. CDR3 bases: TGTGCCAGCAGCGTTGGGGGGGGCACCTACAATGAGCAGTTCTTC. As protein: CASSVGGGTYNEQFF.

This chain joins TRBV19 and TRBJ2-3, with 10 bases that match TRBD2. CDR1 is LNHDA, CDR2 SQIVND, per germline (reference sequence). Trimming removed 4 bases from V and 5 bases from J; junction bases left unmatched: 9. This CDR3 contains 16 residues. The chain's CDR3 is CASSTRSGGVGDTQYF. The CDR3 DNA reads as TGTGCCAGTAGTACCAGAAGCGGGGGGGTAGGAGATACGCAGTATTTT. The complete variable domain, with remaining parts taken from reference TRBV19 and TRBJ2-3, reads DGGITQSPKYLFRKEGQNVTLSCEQNLNHDAMYWYRQDPGQGLRLIYYSQIVNDFQKGDIAEGYSVSREKKESFPLTVTSAQKNPTAFYLCASSTRSGGVGDTQYFGPGTRLTVL.

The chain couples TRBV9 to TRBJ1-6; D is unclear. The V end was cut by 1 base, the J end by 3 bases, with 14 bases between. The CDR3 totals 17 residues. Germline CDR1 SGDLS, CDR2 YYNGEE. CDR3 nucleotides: TGTGCCAGCAGCGTAACCGACAACTCAGGCTATAATTCACCCCTCCACTTT. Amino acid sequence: CASSVTDNSGYNSPLHF.

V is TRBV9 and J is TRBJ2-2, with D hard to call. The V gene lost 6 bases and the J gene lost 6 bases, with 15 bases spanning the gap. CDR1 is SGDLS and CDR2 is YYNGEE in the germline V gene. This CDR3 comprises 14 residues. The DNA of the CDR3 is TGTGCCAGCACCAATACCGGGTTTTCCGGGGAGCTGTTTTTT. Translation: CASTNTGFSGELFF.

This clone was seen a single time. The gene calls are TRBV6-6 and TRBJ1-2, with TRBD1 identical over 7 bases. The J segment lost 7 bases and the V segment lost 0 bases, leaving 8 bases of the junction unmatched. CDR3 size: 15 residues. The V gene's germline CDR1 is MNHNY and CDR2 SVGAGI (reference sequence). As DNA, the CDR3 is TGTGCCAGCAGTTACTCTTCCGACAGGGCCGTTGGCTACACCTTC. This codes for CASSYSSDRAVGYTF.

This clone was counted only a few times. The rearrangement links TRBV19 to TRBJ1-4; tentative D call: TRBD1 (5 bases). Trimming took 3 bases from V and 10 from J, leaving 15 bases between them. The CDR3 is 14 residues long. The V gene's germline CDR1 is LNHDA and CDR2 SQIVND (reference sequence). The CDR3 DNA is TGTGCCAGTAGTATTTCTCAGGGAGGGAGAAAACTGTTTTTT. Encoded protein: CASSISQGGRKLFF.

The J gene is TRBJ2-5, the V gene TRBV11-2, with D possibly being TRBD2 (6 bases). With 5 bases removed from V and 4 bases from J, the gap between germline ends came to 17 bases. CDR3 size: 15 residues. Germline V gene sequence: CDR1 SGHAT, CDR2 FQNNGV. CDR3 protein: CASSHPGQAGETQYF. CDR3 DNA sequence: TGTGCCAGCAGCCATCCTGGACAAGCGGGAGAGACCCAGTACTTC.

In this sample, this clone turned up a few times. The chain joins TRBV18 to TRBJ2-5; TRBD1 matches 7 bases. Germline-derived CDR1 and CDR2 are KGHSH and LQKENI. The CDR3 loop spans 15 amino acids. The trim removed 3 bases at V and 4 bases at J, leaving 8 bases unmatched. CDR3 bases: TGTGCCAGCTCACCTGGACAGGCAGGGGCAGAGACCCAGTACTTC. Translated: CASSPGQAGAETQYF.

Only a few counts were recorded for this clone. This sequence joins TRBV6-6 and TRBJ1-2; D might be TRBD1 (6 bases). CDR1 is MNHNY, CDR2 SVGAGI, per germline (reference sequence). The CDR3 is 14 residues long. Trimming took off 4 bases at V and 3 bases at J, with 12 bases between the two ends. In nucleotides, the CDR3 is TGTGCCAGCAGTTCTTCAGGGGTGGACTATGGCTACACCTTC. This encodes CASSSSGVDYGYTF.

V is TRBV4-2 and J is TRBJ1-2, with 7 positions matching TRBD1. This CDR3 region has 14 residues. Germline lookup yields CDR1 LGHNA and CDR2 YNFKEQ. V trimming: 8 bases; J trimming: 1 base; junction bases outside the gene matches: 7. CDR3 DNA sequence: TGTGCCAGCGGACAGGACAATTTTAACTATGGCTACACCTTC. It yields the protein CASGQDNFNYGYTF.

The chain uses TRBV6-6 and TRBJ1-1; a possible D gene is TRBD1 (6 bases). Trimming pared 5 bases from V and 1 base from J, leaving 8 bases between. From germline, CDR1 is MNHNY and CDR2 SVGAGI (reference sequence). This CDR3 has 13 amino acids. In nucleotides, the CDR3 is TGTGCCAGCAGTCGGACAGAGAACACTGAAGCTTTCTTT. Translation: CASSRTENTEAFF.

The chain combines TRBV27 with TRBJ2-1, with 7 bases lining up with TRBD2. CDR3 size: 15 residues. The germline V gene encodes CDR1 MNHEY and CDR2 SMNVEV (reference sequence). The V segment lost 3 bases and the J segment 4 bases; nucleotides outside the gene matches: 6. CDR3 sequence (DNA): TGTGCCAGCAGTTTTGGCGGGGGTGGATACAATGAGCAGTTCTTC. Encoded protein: CASSFGGGGYNEQFF.

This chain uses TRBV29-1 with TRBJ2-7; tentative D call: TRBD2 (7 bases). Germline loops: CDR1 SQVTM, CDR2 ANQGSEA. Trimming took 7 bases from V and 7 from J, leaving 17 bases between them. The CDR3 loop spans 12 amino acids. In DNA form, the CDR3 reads TGCAGCGCCATATGGGGGGGGGCGGAGCAGTACTTC. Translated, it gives CSAIWGGAEQYF.

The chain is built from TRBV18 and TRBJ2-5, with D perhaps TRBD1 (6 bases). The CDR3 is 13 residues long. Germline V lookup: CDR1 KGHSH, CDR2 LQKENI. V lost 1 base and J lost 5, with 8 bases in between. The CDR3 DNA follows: TGTGCCAGCTCACCACAGGGGGATGAGACCCAGTACTTC. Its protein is CASSPQGDETQYF.

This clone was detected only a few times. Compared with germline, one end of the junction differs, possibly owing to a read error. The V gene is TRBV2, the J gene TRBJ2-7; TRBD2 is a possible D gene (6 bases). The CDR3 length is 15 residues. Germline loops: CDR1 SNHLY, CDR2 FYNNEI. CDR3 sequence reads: CASKFFGSGAYQQYF. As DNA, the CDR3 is TGTGCCAGCAAATTTTTTGGGTCGGGAGCCTACCAGCAGTACTTC.

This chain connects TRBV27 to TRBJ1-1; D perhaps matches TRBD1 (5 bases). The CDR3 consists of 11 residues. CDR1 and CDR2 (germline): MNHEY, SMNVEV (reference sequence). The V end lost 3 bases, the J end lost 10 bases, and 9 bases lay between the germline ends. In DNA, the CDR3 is TGTGCCAGCAGTTTCAGGGCCAGAGCTTTCTTT. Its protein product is CASSFRARAFF.

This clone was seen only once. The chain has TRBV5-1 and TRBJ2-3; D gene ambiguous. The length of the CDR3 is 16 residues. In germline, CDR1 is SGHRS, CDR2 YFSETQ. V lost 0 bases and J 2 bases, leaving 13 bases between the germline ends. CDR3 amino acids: CASSLGGRGDTDTQYF. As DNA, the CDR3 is TGCGCCAGCAGCTTGGGAGGTCGCGGAGACACAGATACGCAGTATTTT.

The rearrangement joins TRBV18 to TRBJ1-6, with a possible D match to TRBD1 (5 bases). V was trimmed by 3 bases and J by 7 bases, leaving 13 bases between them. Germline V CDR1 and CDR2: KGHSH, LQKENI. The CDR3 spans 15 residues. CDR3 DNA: TGTGCCAGCTCACCCCAACCGGGGGGGAATTCACCCCTCCACTTT. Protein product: CASSPQPGGNSPLHF.

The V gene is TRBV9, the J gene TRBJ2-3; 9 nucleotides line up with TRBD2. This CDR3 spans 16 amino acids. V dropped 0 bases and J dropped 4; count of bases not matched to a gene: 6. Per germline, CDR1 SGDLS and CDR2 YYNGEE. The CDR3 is CASSVEMSGGSDTQYF. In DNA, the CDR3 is TGTGCCAGCAGCGTAGAGATGAGCGGGGGGTCAGATACGCAGTATTTT.

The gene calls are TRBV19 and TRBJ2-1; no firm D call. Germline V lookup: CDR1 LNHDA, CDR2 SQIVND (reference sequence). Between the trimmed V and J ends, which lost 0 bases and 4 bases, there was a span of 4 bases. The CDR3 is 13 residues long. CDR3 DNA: TGTGCCAGTAGTATAGACGGGTACAATGAGCAGTTCTTC. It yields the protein CASSIDGYNEQFF.